One and the same sample provided the 20 T cell receptor beta chains below, sequenced in a study of blood T cell repertoires in COVID-19. Libraries were prepared by immunoSEQ multiplex PCR; TCRdb keeps only in-frame clonotypes and omits some of them. The data contain around 250,000 clones, around nine tenths of them singletons. Input material: peripheral blood. All receptors derive from a woman in her seventies with active or convalescent COVID-19.

This sequence joins TRBV19 and TRBJ1-5, with a tentative D call TRBD1 (6 bases). The CDR3 loop spans 14 amino acids. The germline gives CDR1 LNHDA, CDR2 SQIVND (reference sequence). With 5 bases removed from V and 4 bases from J, the gap between germline ends came to 12 bases. The CDR3 reads CASSPGTQNQPQHF. CDR3 DNA sequence: TGTGCCAGTAGTCCCGGGACACAAAATCAGCCCCAGCATTTT.

This clone was picked up a small number of times. The rearrangement joins TRBV2 to TRBJ2-7; D is possibly TRBD2 (5 bases). V dropped 7 bases and J dropped 0 bases, with 19 bases sitting between them. Germline V gene data show CDR1 as SNHLY and CDR2 as FYNNEI. The CDR3 contains 16 residues. CDR3 residues: CASNTPRGTSSYEQYF. The CDR3 region has the DNA TGTGCCAGCAATACCCCTCGGGGTACGAGCTCCTACGAGCAGTACTTC.

This clone was found once. The chain carries TRBV11-2 and TRBJ2-5; 9 positions agree with TRBD1. Per the germline V gene, CDR1 is SGHAT and CDR2 is FQNNGV. V shed 1 base and J 5 bases; nucleotides not matched to a gene: 8. The CDR3 spans 16 residues. As DNA, the CDR3 is TGTGCCAGCAGCTTAGCCACAGGGGGCGCGGGGGAGACCCAGTACTTC. Its protein product is CASSLATGGAGETQYF.

The J gene is TRBJ2-7, the V gene TRBV6-2 or TRBV6-3; TRBD2 is a possible D gene (6 bases). Trimming took 2 bases from V and 7 from J, leaving 12 bases between them. This CDR3 has 13 residues. Germline lookup yields CDR1 MNHEY and CDR2 SVGEGT. The CDR3 DNA reads TGTGCCAGCAGTTACAACCGGGCGGGGGAGCAGTACTTC. Translated: CASSYNRAGEQYF.

The CDR3, as DNA: TGTGCCAGCAGCCAGGAACTAGCGGGGCTAGGGGAGACCCAGTACTTC. Residues: CASSQELAGLGETQYF. V gene TRBV3-1 (or the pseudogene TRBV3-2) combines with J gene TRBJ2-5; TRBD2 matches 10 bases. The V gene's germline CDR1 is LGHDT and CDR2 YNNKEL (reference sequence). V shed 3 bases, J shed 5 bases, and the junction held 9 bases outside the gene matches. The CDR3 totals 16 residues.

This clone was counted between two and nine times. This chain links TRBV24-1 with TRBJ1-5; D is ambiguous. Trimming stripped 2 bases from V and 0 bases from J, with 16 bases between. The CDR3 has 18 amino acids. Germline V gene lookup returns CDR1 KGHDR and CDR2 SFDVKD. CDR3 sequence reads: CATSDSRRGDGSNQPQHF. DNA of the CDR3: TGTGCCACCAGTGATTCCAGACGGGGAGACGGTAGCAATCAGCCCCAGCATTTT.

In its sample, this clone was seen a few times. J is TRBJ2-1 and V is TRBV6-5, with 7 nucleotides matching TRBD2. This CDR3 is 16 amino acids long. Germline trimming cut 4 bases from V and 7 bases from J; bases unmatched to any gene: 13. Germline V gene sequence: CDR1 MNHEY, CDR2 SVGAGI. CDR3 DNA: TGTGCCAGCAGTTTGGGAGCGGGATTTCCCGGGAATGAGCAGTTCTTC. The encoded protein is CASSLGAGFPGNEQFF.

The rearrangement uses TRBV7-3 and TRBJ2-7; D is possibly TRBD1 (5 bases). Germline V CDR1 and CDR2: SGHTA, FQGTGA. Trimming removed 4 bases at V and 5 bases at J, with 12 bases between. This CDR3 has 13 residues. The CDR3 loop is CASSSDRLNEQYF. The DNA for the CDR3 is TGTGCCAGCAGCTCCGACAGACTGAACGAGCAGTACTTC. Variable domain in full (rest from reference TRBV7-3 and TRBJ2-7): GAGVSQTPSNKVTEKGKYVELRCDPISGHTALYWYRQSLGQGPEFLIYFQGTGAADDSGLPNDRFFAVRPEGSVSTLKIQRTERGDSAVYLCASSSDRLNEQYFGPGTRLTVT.

This rearrangement joins TRBV2 to TRBJ1-2, with 7 bases identical to TRBD1. V shed 7 bases and J 2 bases; nucleotides not matched to a gene: 16. The CDR3 runs 17 residues. Germline V gene data show CDR1 as SNHLY and CDR2 as FYNNEI. The CDR3 coding sequence is TGTGCCAGCATGACCCCGAGGGGGACAGCAATCAACTATGGCTACACCTTC. It encodes CASMTPRGTAINYGYTF.

V gene TRBV27 combines with J gene TRBJ1-2, with D hard to call. Germline lookup yields CDR1 MNHEY and CDR2 SMNVEV (reference sequence). Between the trimmed V and J ends, which lost 8 bases and 0 bases, there was a span of 10 bases. The CDR3 contains 13 residues. CDR3 coding DNA: TGTGCCAGCGCGGCGACGGCTAACTATGGCTACACCTTC. Residues: CASAATANYGYTF.

The V gene is TRBV5-8, the J gene TRBJ2-1; D not certain. CDR1 is SGHTS and CDR2 is YDEGEE in the germline V gene. V dropped 1 base and J dropped 8 bases, with 7 bases sitting between them. This CDR3 region has 12 residues. The CDR3 loop is CASSLKSYEQFF. For the CDR3, the DNA is TGTGCCAGCAGCTTGAAGAGCTATGAGCAGTTCTTC.

In DNA form, the CDR3 reads TGCGCCAGCAGCTTAGAGGGAAGAGGGGGCACTGAAGCTTTCTTT. It encodes CASSLEGRGGTEAFF. The genes are TRBV5-1 and TRBJ1-1, with TRBD1 as a possible D gene (6 bases). This CDR3 is 15 amino acids long. V dropped 2 bases and J dropped 4 bases, with 15 bases sitting between them. Germline V gene data show CDR1 as SGHRS and CDR2 as YFSETQ.

The rearrangement links TRBV2 to TRBJ2-3, with TRBD2 matching over 11 bases. The CDR3 totals 17 residues. After removal of 5 bases from V and 2 bases from J, the junction contained 9 bases not matched to a gene. The germline V gene encodes CDR1 SNHLY and CDR2 FYNNEI. Here the CDR3 reads CASSPGPLAGDTDTQYF. The CDR3 DNA follows: TGTGCCAGCAGTCCCGGCCCACTAGCGGGGGACACAGATACGCAGTATTTT. The entire variable domain, with the rest obtained from reference TRBV2 and TRBJ2-3, is as follows: EPEVTQTPSHQVTQMGQEVILRCVPISNHLYFYWYRQILGQKVEFLVSFYNNEISEKSEIFDDQFSVERPDGSNFTLKIRSTKLEDSAMYFCASSPGPLAGDTDTQYFGPGTRLTVL.

The chain is built from TRBV6-5 and TRBJ1-2; no clear D gene. CDR1 is MNHEY, CDR2 SVGAGI, per germline. The CDR3 is 13 amino acids. V lost 6 bases to trimming and J lost 1 base, with 9 bases between them. CDR3 protein: CASSLGINYGYTF. CDR3 sequence (DNA): TGTGCCAGCAGCCTAGGCATTAACTATGGCTACACCTTC.

V gene TRBV12-5 combines with J gene TRBJ2-3; D possibly corresponds to TRBD2 (5 bases). Trimming took 7 bases from V and 5 from J, leaving 13 bases between them. Germline CDR1 and CDR2: LGHNT and FRNRAP. The CDR3 is made up of 13 amino acids. The CDR3: CASALGLIDTQYF. Here the CDR3 DNA reads TGTGCTAGTGCCCTTGGACTGATAGATACGCAGTATTTT. The whole variable domain, filled in from reference TRBV12-5 and TRBJ2-3, reads DARVTQTPRHKVTEMGQEVTMRCQPILGHNTVFWYRQTMMQGLELLAYFRNRAPLDDSGMPKDRFSAEMPDATLATLKIQPSEPRDSAVYFCASALGLIDTQYFGPGTRLTVL.

This rearrangement joins TRBV20-1 to TRBJ2-7, with D uncertain. Germline loops: CDR1 DFQATT, CDR2 SNEGSKA (reference sequence). There are 11 residues in the CDR3. The CDR3 reads CSTTAAYEQYF. The CDR3, as DNA: TGCAGCACGACGGCGGCCTACGAGCAGTACTTC.

J is TRBJ1-6 and V is TRBV4-2; TRBD1 matches at 10 bases. The V gene end was trimmed by 1 base and the J gene end by 9 bases; junction bases not matched to a gene: 6. Germline V gene data show CDR1 as LGHNA and CDR2 as YNFKEQ. CDR3 length: 16 amino acids. CDR3 in amino acids: CASSQAERQGASPLHF. The CDR3, as DNA: TGTGCCAGCAGCCAAGCTGAGAGACAGGGGGCTTCACCCCTCCACTTT.

The chain is built from TRBV19 and TRBJ1-1; D is possibly TRBD1 (6 bases). Germline V gene data show CDR1 as LNHDA and CDR2 as SQIVND (reference sequence). V was trimmed by 5 bases and J by 1 base, leaving 11 bases between them. This CDR3 is built from 14 residues. The CDR3 DNA follows: TGTGCCAGTAGTGGGTTGACAGGGAACACTGAAGCTTTCTTT. It specifies CASSGLTGNTEAFF.

The CDR3 DNA reads as TGTGCCAGTAGTGACAGGGCCTCCTACGAGCAGTACTTC. Amino acids: CASSDRASYEQYF. The chain couples TRBV19 to TRBJ2-7; 7 bases map to TRBD1. Germline V gene data show CDR1 as LNHDA and CDR2 as SQIVND (reference sequence). V gave up 5 bases and J gave up 0 bases; unmatched junction bases: 1. The CDR3 extends over 13 amino acids.

This chain connects TRBV7-6 to TRBJ2-1; maybe TRBD1 (5 bases). V dropped 1 base and J dropped 5 bases, with 12 bases sitting between them. Germline V gene lookup returns CDR1 SGHVS and CDR2 FNYEAQ. The CDR3 length is 15 residues. CDR3 nucleotides: TGTGCCAGCAGCTTAGGGCAGGGTGGGGACAATGAGCAGTTCTTC. Translating it yields CASSLGQGGDNEQFF. Filled out from reference TRBV7-6 and TRBJ2-1, the complete variable domain reads GAGVSQSPRYKVTKRGQDVALRCDPISGHVSLYWYRQALGQGPEFLTYFNYEAQQDKSGLPNDRFSAERPEGSISTLTIQRTEQRDSAMYRCASSLGQGGDNEQFFGPGTRLTVL.